The text below deals with one T cell receptor (beta chain). The antigen is undetermined. This sample was taken from a study of OX40 agonist ivuxolimab in advanced cancers. Study details: Ivuxolimab, an agonistic anti-OX40 (CD134) antibody, was given to patients. The mean age was 60 years, ranging from about 23 to 79, with about 87% of participants male. Eligibility rules accepted prior anti-PD-1, anti-PD-L1 or anti-CTLA-4 therapy, and 40% had some.

Findings of the study overall: Fewer expanded clones were found on average in CD4+ than in CD8+ T cells.

Germline trimming cut 2 bases from V and 5 bases from J; bases unmatched to any gene: 3. Germline V gene lookup returns CDR1 SGHTA and CDR2 FQGTGA. This CDR3 is 15 amino acids long. Assay: immunoSEQ multiplex PCR; the TCRdb copy retains only in-frame clones and omits some. The sample includes about 92,000 clones, about nine tenths of them seen just once. The J gene is TRBJ2-3, the V gene TRBV7-3; 11 nucleotides line up with TRBD2. The sequence came from an adult with an advanced solid tumor such as melanoma, head and neck, liver or kidney cancer. Sequenced here: CD4+ or CD8+ T cells sorted from blood, sampled in a trial of the OX40 agonist ivuxolimab. This CDR3 is CASSLLGLAGDTQYF. In nucleotides, the CDR3 is TGTGCCAGCAGCTTATTAGGACTAGCGGGAGATACGCAGTATTTT.